This TCR beta chain was profiled in a study of cytomegalovirus exposure and HLA in healthy donors. Notes on this clone: Its antigen is as yet unknown.

Study-level points and caveats: Altogether, about 160 TCR beta chains were recorded as cytomegalovirus-associated. Serostatus for CMV was the only available immune exposure information.

The PCR was carried out with 60 Vbeta primers and 13 Jbeta primers. Original methodology: Later work found 74 million or so unique TCR beta chains, with roughly 11 million shared. Libraries were prepared by immunoSEQ multiplex PCR; TCRdb keeps only in-frame clonotypes and omits some of them. V, J and clone size are taken as reported in that table, and D and trimming were inferred from the DNA itself. The sample lists about 130,000 clones, roughly 83% occurring once. The length of the CDR3 is 16 residues. CDR1 is MGHRA, CDR2 YSYEKL, per germline. Trimming took 0 bases from V and 4 from J; bases not matched to a gene: 6.

Material: PBMCs. The sequence was collected from a girl aged 2 to 9 in good health and CMV-seronegative. This chain joins TRBV4-1 and TRBJ2-1; 7 nucleotides line up with TRBD1. The CDR3 loop is CASSQDDREGYNEQFF. In DNA form, the CDR3 reads TGCGCCAGCAGCCAAGATGACAGGGAAGGGTACAATGAGCAGTTCTTC.